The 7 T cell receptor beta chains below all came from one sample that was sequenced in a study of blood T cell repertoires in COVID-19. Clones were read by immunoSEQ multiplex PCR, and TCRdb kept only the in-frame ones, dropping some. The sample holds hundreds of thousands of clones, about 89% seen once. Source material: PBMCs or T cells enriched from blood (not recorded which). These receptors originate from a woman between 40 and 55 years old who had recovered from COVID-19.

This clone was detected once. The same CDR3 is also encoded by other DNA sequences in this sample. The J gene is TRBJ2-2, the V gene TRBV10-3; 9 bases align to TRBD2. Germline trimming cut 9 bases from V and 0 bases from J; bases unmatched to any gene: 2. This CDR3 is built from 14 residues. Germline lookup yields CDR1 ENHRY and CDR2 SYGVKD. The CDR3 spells CAIRGGANTGELFF. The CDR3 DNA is TGTGCCATTCGCGGGGGGGCGAACACCGGGGAGCTGTTTTTT.

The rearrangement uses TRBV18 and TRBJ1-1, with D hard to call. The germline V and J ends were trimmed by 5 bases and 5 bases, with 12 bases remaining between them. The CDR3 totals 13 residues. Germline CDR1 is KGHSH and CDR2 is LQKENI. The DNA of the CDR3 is TGTGCCAGCTCAAACAGAAAACAGACTGAAGCTTTCTTT. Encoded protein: CASSNRKQTEAFF.

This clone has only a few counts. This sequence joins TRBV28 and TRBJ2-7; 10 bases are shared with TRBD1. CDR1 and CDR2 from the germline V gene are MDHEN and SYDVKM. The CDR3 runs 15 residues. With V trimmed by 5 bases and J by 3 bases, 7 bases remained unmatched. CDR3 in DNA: TGTGCCAGCAGTACCCCCGACAGGGGGCTCTACGAGCAGTACTTC. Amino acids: CASSTPDRGLYEQYF.

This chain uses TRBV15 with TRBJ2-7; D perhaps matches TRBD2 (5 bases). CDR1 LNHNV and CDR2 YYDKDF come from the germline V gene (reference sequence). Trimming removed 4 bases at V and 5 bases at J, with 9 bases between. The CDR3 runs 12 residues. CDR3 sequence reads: CATSIAEDEQYF. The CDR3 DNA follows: TGTGCCACCAGCATCGCGGAGGACGAGCAGTACTTC.

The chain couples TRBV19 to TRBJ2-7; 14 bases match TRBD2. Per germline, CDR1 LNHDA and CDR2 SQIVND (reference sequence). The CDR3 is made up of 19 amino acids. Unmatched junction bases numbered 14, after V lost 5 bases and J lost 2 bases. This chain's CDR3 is CASSPNFGLAGGQPYEQYF. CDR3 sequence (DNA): TGTGCCAGTAGTCCGAACTTCGGACTAGCGGGAGGCCAGCCCTACGAGCAGTACTTC.

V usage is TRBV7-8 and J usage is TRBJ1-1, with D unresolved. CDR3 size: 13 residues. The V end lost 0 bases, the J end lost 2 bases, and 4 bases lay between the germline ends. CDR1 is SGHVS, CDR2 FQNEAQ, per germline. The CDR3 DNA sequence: TGTGCCAGCAGCTTAGCCCCAAACACTGAAGCTTTCTTT. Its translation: CASSLAPNTEAFF.

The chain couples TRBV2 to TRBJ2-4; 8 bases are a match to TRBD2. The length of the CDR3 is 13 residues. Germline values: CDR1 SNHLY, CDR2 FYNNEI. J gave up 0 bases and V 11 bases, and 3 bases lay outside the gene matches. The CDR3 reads CASGGVAKNIQYF. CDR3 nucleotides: TGTGCCTCGGGGGGGGTAGCCAAAAACATTCAGTACTTC.